This T cell receptor (beta chain) comes out of a study of CD8 T cells in ankylosing spondylitis. This clonotype was recorded at least ten times. Its target is unknown. Trimming stripped 2 bases from V and 6 bases from J, with 7 bases between. CDR1 SGHDT and CDR2 YYEEEE come from the germline V gene. The CDR3 loop spans 12 amino acids. General observations from the study: Past studies reported some motif variants in reactive arthritis synovial fluid and blood. In ankylosing spondylitis blood, a motif of 7 to 9 highly homologous TCR beta variants appeared characteristic.

From the 5' RACE reads, TCRdb called clonotypes with MiXCR, one entry per CDR3 protein. Of 39,000 or so distinct CDR3 sequences listed, 10% are singletons. The chain joins TRBV5-6 to TRBJ2-3, with D unresolved. Sequencing used blood, either unsorted or a sorted T cell fraction (not recorded which). This TCR derives from a male donor with ankylosing spondylitis or in good health (not recorded which). The DNA for the CDR3 is TGTGCCAGCAGCTTAGAAGGGGATACGCAGTATTTT. This encodes CASSLEGDTQYF. Drawing the rest from reference TRBV5-6 and TRBJ2-3, the complete variable domain is DAGVTQSPTHLIKTRGQQVTLRCSPKSGHDTVSWYQQALGQGPQFIFQYYEEEERQRGNFPDRFSGHQFPNYSSELNVNALLLGDSALYLCASSLEGDTQYFGPGTRLTVL.